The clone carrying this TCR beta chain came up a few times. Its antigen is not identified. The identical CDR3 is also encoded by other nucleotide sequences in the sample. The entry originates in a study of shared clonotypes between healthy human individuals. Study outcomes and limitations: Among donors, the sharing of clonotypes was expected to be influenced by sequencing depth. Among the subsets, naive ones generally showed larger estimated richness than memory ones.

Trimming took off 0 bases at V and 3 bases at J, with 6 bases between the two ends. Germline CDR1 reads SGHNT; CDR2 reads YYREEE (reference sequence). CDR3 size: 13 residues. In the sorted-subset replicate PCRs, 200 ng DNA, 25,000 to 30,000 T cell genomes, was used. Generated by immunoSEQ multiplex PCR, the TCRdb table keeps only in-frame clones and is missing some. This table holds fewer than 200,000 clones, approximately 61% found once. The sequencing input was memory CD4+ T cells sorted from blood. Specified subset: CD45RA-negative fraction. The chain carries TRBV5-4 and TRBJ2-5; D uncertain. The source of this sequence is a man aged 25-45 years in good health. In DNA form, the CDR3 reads TGTGCCAGCAGCTTGGATTCGAAAGAGACCCAGTACTTC. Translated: CASSLDSKETQYF.